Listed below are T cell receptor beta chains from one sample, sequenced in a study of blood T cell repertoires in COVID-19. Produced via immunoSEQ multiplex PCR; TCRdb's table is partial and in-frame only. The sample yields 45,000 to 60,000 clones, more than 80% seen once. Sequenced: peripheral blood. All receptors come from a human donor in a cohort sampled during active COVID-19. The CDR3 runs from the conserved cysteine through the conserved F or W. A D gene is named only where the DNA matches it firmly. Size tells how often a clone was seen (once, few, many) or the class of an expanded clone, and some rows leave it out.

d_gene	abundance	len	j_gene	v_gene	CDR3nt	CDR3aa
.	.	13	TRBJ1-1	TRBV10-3	TGTGCCTCCTCCCCCATGACAGCTAATGAAGCTTTCTTT	CASSPMTANEAFF
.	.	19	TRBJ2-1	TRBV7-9	TGTGCCAGCAGCTTAGTATCCCAGAGTGGGGAGAGCTCCTACAATGAGCAGTTCTTC	CASSLVSQSGESSYNEQFF
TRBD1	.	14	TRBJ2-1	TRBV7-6	TGTGCCAGCAGCTTCGGACAGGGGGACAATGAGCAGTTCTTC	CASSFGQGDNEQFF
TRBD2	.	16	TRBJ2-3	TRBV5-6	TGTGCCAGCAGCCCACGGCGGCTAGCGGGAGAAAGCACGCAGTATTTT	CASSPRRLAGESTQYF
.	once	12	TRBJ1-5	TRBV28	TGTGCCAGCATTACCGGTGGTCAGCCCCAGCATTTT	CASITGGQPQHF
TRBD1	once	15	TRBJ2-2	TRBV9	TGTGCCAGCAGCTTTGGGACAGGGGATGCCGGGGAGCTGTTTTTT	CASSFGTGDAGELFF
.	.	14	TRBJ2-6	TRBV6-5	TGTGCCTCCAGCGGGCGTTCTGGGGCCAACGTCCTGACTTTC	CASSGRSGANVLTF
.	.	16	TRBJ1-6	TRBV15	TGTGCCACCAGCAGAGGGAGACAGTCTTATAATTCACCCCTCCACTTT	CATSRGRQSYNSPLHF
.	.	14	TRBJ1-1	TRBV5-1	TGCGCCAGCAGCCTAGGGGCAAGGAACACTGAAGCTTTCTTT	CASSLGARNTEAFF
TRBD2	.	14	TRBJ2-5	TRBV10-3	TGTGCCATCAGGCCCACTAGCGGCCAAGAGACCCAGTACTTC	CAIRPTSGQETQYF
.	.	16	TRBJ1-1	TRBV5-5	TGTGCCAGCAGCTTGGGGGGCGCCCAGTCTCAGGGTGTTGCTTTCTTT	CASSLGGAQSQGVAFF
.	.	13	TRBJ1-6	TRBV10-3	TGTGCCATCAGTAACAGGGATGATTCACCCCTCCACTTT	CAISNRDDSPLHF
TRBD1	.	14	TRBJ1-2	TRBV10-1	TGCGCCAGGAGGGGACAGGCCTCTAACTATGGCTACACCTTC	CARRGQASNYGYTF
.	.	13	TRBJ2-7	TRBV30	TGTGCCTGGAACGGCGGAGGCACCTACGAGCAGTACTTC	CAWNGGGTYEQYF
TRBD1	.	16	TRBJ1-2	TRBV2	TGTGCCAGCAGTGTGGAGGGCCGACAGGGCGCCTATGGCTACACCTTC	CASSVEGRQGAYGYTF
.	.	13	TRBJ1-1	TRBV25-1	TGTGCCAGCAGTGTGTCACAGACCACTGAAGCTTTCTTT	CASSVSQTTEAFF
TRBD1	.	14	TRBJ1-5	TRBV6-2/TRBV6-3	TGTGCCAGCAGTCTACAGGGGGGGGTTGGGCCCCAGCATTTT	CASSLQGGVGPQHF
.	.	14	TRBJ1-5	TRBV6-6	TGTGCCAGCAGTTACCCCGGGGGTGGTCAGCCCCAGCATTTT	CASSYPGGGQPQHF
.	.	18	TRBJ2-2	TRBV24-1	TGTGCCACCAGTGGTGGTTCCGGGGAGGCAGGAGGAACCGGGGAGCTGTTTTTT	CATSGGSGEAGGTGELFF
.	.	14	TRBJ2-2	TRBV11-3	TGTGCCAGCAGCTTAGGACAGAACACCGGGGAGCTGTTTTTT	CASSLGQNTGELFF
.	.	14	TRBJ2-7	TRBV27	TGTGCCAGCGCACGGGACTTATCCTCCTACGAGCAGTACTTC	CASARDLSSYEQYF
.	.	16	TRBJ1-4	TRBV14	TGTGCCAGCAGCCAAGATCGAGGGGGTGACGATGAAAAACTGTTTTTT	CASSQDRGGDDEKLFF
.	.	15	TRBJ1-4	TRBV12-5	TGTGCTAGTGGTTCCCCGGACACGGGCGGTGAAAAACTGTTTTTT	CASGSPDTGGEKLFF
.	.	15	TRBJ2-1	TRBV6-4	TGTGCCAGCAGTCCCTTGGCTAGCCCTTACAATGAGCAGTTCTTC	CASSPLASPYNEQFF
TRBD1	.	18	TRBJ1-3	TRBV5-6	TGTGCCAGCAGCCTCCGCGGGACAGGGGGACTAGCTGGAAACACCATATATTTT	CASSLRGTGGLAGNTIYF
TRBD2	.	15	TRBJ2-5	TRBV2	TGTGCCAGCAGGACTAGCGGGAGTCCCTTAGAGACCCAGTACTTC	CASRTSGSPLETQYF
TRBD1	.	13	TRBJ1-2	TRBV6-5	TGTGCCAGATCGACAGGGAGATTTTCTGGCTACACCTTC	CARSTGRFSGYTF
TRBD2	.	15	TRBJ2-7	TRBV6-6	TGTGCCAGCAGCTGGACTAGCGGGGGGGACTACGAGCAGTACTTC	CASSWTSGGDYEQYF
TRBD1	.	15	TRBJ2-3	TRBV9	TGTGCCAGCAGCCCGAGACAGGGCGTCACAGATACGCAGTATTTT	CASSPRQGVTDTQYF
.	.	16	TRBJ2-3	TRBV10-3	TGTGCCATCAATCCCTCAGGGTCCGTCAGCACAGATACGCAGTATTTT	CAINPSGSVSTDTQYF
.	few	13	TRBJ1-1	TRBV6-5	TGTGCCAGCAGTTTAGAGGGGAACACTGAAGCTTTCTTT	CASSLEGNTEAFF
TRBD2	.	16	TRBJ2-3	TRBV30	TGTGCCTGGACCCCCGGACTAGCGGGGGGCACAGATACGCAGTATTTT	CAWTPGLAGGTDTQYF
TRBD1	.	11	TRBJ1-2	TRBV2	TGTGCCAGCGACAGGGGGTCTGGCTACACCTTC	CASDRGSGYTF
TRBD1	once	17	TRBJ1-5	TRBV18	TGTGCCAGCTCAGTGTCCCGGGACAGGGGGCGCGGTCAGCCCCAGCATTTT	CASSVSRDRGRGQPQHF
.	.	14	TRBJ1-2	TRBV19	TGTGCCAGTAGTATCTATCTTAGTAACTATGGCTACACCTTC	CASSIYLSNYGYTF
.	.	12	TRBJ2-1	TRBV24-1	TGTGCCACCAGTGACGAGGACAATGAGCAGTTCTTC	CATSDEDNEQFF
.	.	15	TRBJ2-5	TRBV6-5	TGTGCCAGCAGGGGCCTTACAGGGTTTCCAGAGACCCAGTACTTC	CASRGLTGFPETQYF
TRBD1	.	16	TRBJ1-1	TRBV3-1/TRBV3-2	TGTGCCAGCAGCCCGTCGGGACAGCTAAAGAACACTGAAGCTTTCTTT	CASSPSGQLKNTEAFF
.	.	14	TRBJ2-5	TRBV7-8	TGTGCCAGCAGCTCCGGGACTCTGGGAGAGACCCAGTACTTC	CASSSGTLGETQYF
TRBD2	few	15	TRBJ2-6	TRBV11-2	TGTGCCAGCAGCCGGGACTACCAAGGGGCCAACGTCCTGACTTTC	CASSRDYQGANVLTF
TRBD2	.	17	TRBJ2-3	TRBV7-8	TGTGCCAGCAGCCCGGGGACTAGCGGGGGGGAAACAGATACGCAGTATTTT	CASSPGTSGGETDTQYF
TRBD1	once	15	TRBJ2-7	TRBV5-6	TGTGCCAGCACGAGGTGGGAGGGACAGGGCTACGAGCAGTACTTC	CASTRWEGQGYEQYF
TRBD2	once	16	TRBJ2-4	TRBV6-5	TGTGCCAGCAGTTACCGGACTAGCGGGAGGGCCGACATTCAGTACTTC	CASSYRTSGRADIQYF
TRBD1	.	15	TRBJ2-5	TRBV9	TGTGCCAGCAGCGCCGGGACAGGGGTTCAAGAGACCCAGTACTTC	CASSAGTGVQETQYF
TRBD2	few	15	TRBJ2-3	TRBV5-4	TGTGCCAGCAGCTACCCTAGCGGGAGCACAGATACGCAGTATTTT	CASSYPSGSTDTQYF
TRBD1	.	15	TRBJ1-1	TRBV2	TGTGCCAGCAGTAAACTGACAGGGGGAGGTTCTGAAGCTTTCTTT	CASSKLTGGGSEAFF
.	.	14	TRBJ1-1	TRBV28	TGTGCCAGCGCCCCAGGGGCGGCGAACACTGAAGCTTTCTTT	CASAPGAANTEAFF
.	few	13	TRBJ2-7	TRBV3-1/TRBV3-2	TGTGCCAGCAGCCCGACAGGTCTGTACGAGCAGTACTTC	CASSPTGLYEQYF
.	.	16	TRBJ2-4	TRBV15	TGTGCCACCAGCAGAGATATTCGGCAGGGTTTAGACATTCAGTACTTC	CATSRDIRQGLDIQYF
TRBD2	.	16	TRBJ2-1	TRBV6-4	TGTGCCAGCAGTGACGGGACTAGCGGGAAGGGCAATGAGCAGTTCTTC	CASSDGTSGKGNEQFF
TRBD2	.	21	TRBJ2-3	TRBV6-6	TGTGCCAGCAGTCGAAAGACTAGCGGGCGGTCCCCCTACTTGACCACAGATACGCAGTATTTT	CASSRKTSGRSPYLTTDTQYF
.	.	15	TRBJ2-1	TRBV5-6	TGTGCCAGCAGCTTGGTTGCGGGATCTCCAAAAGAGCAGTTCTTC	CASSLVAGSPKEQFF
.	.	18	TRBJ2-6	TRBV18	TGTGCCAGCTCACCACTTTTCCAGGGTGAGACTGGGGCCAACGTCCTGACTTTC	CASSPLFQGETGANVLTF
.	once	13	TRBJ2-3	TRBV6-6	TGTGCCAGCAGTCGCCGGGGGACAGATACGCAGTATTTT	CASSRRGTDTQYF
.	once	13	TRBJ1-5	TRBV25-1	TGTGCCAGCAGTGGGCAGGGGCTAGCGCCCCAGCATTTT	CASSGQGLAPQHF
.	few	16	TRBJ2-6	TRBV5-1	TGCGCCAGCAGCTTGGAACTGAGCTCTGGGGCCAACGTCCTGACTTTC	CASSLELSSGANVLTF